This entry lists 21 T cell receptor beta chains sequenced from one sample in a study of cytomegalovirus exposure and HLA in healthy donors. The PCR made use of 60 Vbeta and 13 Jbeta primers. Only in-frame clones appear in the TCRdb table, and some are missing; sequencing was by immunoSEQ multiplex PCR. The sample totals over 20,000 clones. Sample: PBMCs. These receptors were obtained from a man between 60 and 70 years old in good health and CMV-seropositive.

V usage is TRBV19 and J usage is TRBJ2-7; 7 positions match TRBD1. The J segment lost 3 bases and the V segment lost 1 base, leaving 6 bases of the junction unmatched. CDR3 length: 15 amino acids. CDR1 and CDR2 (germline): LNHDA, SQIVND (reference sequence). Here the CDR3 reads CASSIGGGQYYEQYF. DNA for the CDR3: TGTGCCAGTAGTATAGGAGGGGGACAGTACTACGAGCAGTACTTC.

This chain links TRBV19 with TRBJ1-5; TRBD1 might be the D (6 bases). The CDR3 has 16 amino acids. V shed 2 bases and J shed 2 bases, with 13 bases lying between them. Germline CDR1 is LNHDA and CDR2 is SQIVND (reference sequence). The CDR3 spells CASSIMAGVGNQPQHF. The CDR3 region has the DNA TGTGCCAGTAGTATAATGGCAGGGGTCGGCAATCAGCCCCAGCATTTT.

The rearrangement uses TRBV2 and TRBJ1-1; D call uncertain. The germline gives CDR1 SNHLY, CDR2 FYNNEI. Trimming took 1 base from V and 7 from J, leaving 13 bases between them. CDR3 length: 14 residues. CDR3 in amino acids: CASSEEVARGEAFF. The CDR3 coding sequence is TGTGCCAGCAGTGAAGAAGTAGCTCGAGGTGAAGCTTTCTTT.

J is TRBJ2-1 and V is TRBV13; 11 nucleotides agree with TRBD2. This CDR3 contains 15 residues. Germline lookup yields CDR1 PRHDT and CDR2 FYEKMQ (reference sequence). With V trimmed by 8 bases and J by 9 bases, 12 bases remained unmatched. The chain's CDR3 is CASRETSGNYGEQFF. The CDR3 bases are TGTGCCAGCCGTGAGACTAGCGGGAACTATGGTGAGCAGTTCTTC.

This chain connects TRBV5-6 to TRBJ2-7; 9 bases are a match to TRBD2. CDR3 length: 15 amino acids. Trimming took 2 bases from V and 0 from J; bases not matched to a gene: 3. From germline, CDR1 is SGHDT and CDR2 YYEEEE. The chain's CDR3 is CASSFGGRGSYEQYF. In nucleotides, the CDR3 is TGTGCCAGCAGCTTTGGCGGGAGGGGCTCCTACGAGCAGTACTTC.

The V call is TRBV29-1, the J call TRBJ2-4; tentative D call: TRBD1 (6 bases). V was clipped by 0 bases and J by 6 bases, with 15 bases between them. CDR1 is SQVTM, CDR2 ANQGSEA, per germline. The CDR3 totals 15 residues. CDR3: CSVEDGGSRRNIQYF. The CDR3 DNA is TGCAGCGTTGAAGATGGGGGCTCGCGGAGAAACATTCAGTACTTC.

This rearrangement joins TRBV18 to TRBJ2-5, with unresolved D. Germline V gene data show CDR1 as KGHSH and CDR2 as LQKENI. Trimming took 2 bases from V and 1 from J, leaving 5 bases between them. The CDR3 loop spans 13 amino acids. The CDR3 reads CASSPYSQETQYF. The CDR3 DNA follows: TGTGCCAGCTCACCATATTCCCAAGAGACCCAGTACTTC.

The V call is TRBV5-1, the J call TRBJ1-5, with 9 nucleotides matching TRBD1. The length of the CDR3 is 14 residues. The trim removed 4 bases at V and 6 bases at J, leaving 5 bases unmatched. Germline values: CDR1 SGHRS, CDR2 YFSETQ. CDR3 amino acids: CASSPTGGTQPQHF. CDR3 DNA: TGCGCCAGCAGCCCGACAGGGGGGACTCAGCCCCAGCATTTT.

This CDR3 reads CASSLRWARTGSNQPQHF. The CDR3 bases are TGTGCCAGCAGTTTGAGGTGGGCCCGGACAGGGTCGAATCAGCCCCAGCATTTT. The chain recombines TRBV27 with TRBJ1-5; 8 bases match TRBD1. V was pared by 3 bases and J by 4 bases, with 14 bases of the junction left unmatched. The CDR3 loop spans 18 amino acids. Germline V gene data show CDR1 as MNHEY and CDR2 as SMNVEV (reference sequence).

The chain has TRBV30 and TRBJ2-1, with 7 nucleotides matching TRBD2. V shed 8 bases, J shed 9 bases, and the junction held 16 bases outside the gene matches. CDR1 is GTSNPN, CDR2 SVGIG, per germline (reference sequence). CDR3 length equals 14 residues. CDR3 bases: TGTGCCCGAGGGCGGGGGACTCCTCGTAGTGAGCAGTTCTTC. This gives the protein CARGRGTPRSEQFF. Full variable domain (outside the CDR3, taken from reference TRBV30 and TRBJ2-1): SQTIHQWPATLVQPVGSPLSLECTVEGTSNPNLYWYRQAAGRGLQLLFYSVGIGQISSEVPQNLSASRPQDRQFILSSKKLLLSDSGFYLCARGRGTPRSEQFFGPGTRLTVL.

The chain employs TRBV5-1 and TRBJ1-1, with D possibly TRBD1 on 6 matching bases. Germline lookup yields CDR1 SGHRS and CDR2 YFSETQ. With 2 bases removed from V and 1 base from J, the gap between germline ends came to 9 bases. The CDR3 loop spans 14 amino acids. The CDR3 DNA follows: TGCGCCAGCAGCTTAGACAGGCCGAACACTGAAGCTTTCTTT. This gives the protein CASSLDRPNTEAFF.

The chain links TRBV5-1 to TRBJ1-1, with TRBD1 as a possible D gene (5 bases). Trimming took 7 bases from V and 0 from J, leaving 10 bases between them. The CDR3 runs to 13 residues. Germline values: CDR1 SGHRS, CDR2 YFSETQ. CDR3 sequence: CASRTGVNTEAFF. Written as DNA, the CDR3 is TGCGCCAGCCGCACGGGGGTGAACACTGAAGCTTTCTTT.

The gene calls are TRBV7-6 and TRBJ1-2; 8 bases align to TRBD1. The CDR3 contains 15 residues. V trimming: 5 bases; J trimming: 0 bases; junction bases outside the gene matches: 5. Germline CDR1 and CDR2: SGHVS and FNYEAQ. CDR3 in amino acids: CASSRTGFPNYGYTF. CDR3 DNA: TGTGCCAGCAGCCGGACAGGGTTCCCTAACTATGGCTACACCTTC. Full variable domain (remainder filled in from reference TRBV7-6 and TRBJ1-2): GAGVSQSPRYKVTKRGQDVALRCDPISGHVSLYWYRQALGQGPEFLTYFNYEAQQDKSGLPNDRFSAERPEGSISTLTIQRTEQRDSAMYRCASSRTGFPNYGYTFGSGTRLTVV.

V usage is TRBV5-6 and J usage is TRBJ2-3; 8 positions match TRBD2. Unmatched junction bases numbered 5, after V lost 4 bases and J lost 1 base. The CDR3 has 15 amino acids. Germline V CDR1 and CDR2: SGHDT, YYEEEE. The CDR3 region is CASSLQTSGTDTQYF. DNA for the CDR3: TGTGCCAGCAGCCTACAGACTAGCGGCACAGATACGCAGTATTTT. The variable domain in full, with the rest retrieved from reference TRBV5-6 and TRBJ2-3, is DAGVTQSPTHLIKTRGQQVTLRCSPKSGHDTVSWYQQALGQGPQFIFQYYEEEERQRGNFPDRFSGHQFPNYSSELNVNALLLGDSALYLCASSLQTSGTDTQYFGPGTRLTVL.

This rearrangement joins TRBV6-1 to TRBJ1-1; the match to TRBD1 covers 7 bases. Germline V gene data show CDR1 as MNHNS and CDR2 as SASEGT. This CDR3 comprises 14 residues. V was clipped by 6 bases and J by 3 bases; unmatched bases: 7. The chain's CDR3 is CASRLGGSYTEAFF. CDR3 coding DNA: TGTGCCAGCAGGTTAGGGGGCAGTTACACTGAAGCTTTCTTT.

The chain combines TRBV14 with TRBJ2-2, with 14 nucleotides matching TRBD2. The CDR3 is 15 amino acids. With V trimmed by 4 bases and J by 6 bases, 1 base remained unmatched. Germline V lookup: CDR1 SGHDN, CDR2 FVKESK. The CDR3: CASSRLAGGAGELFF. Here the CDR3 DNA reads TGTGCCAGCAGCCGACTAGCGGGAGGGGCCGGGGAGCTGTTTTTT.

The chain couples TRBV2 to TRBJ1-5; no reliable D call. The length of the CDR3 is 16 residues. The germline CDR1 and CDR2 sequences are SNHLY and FYNNEI. The V end lost 8 bases, the J end lost 6 bases, and 23 bases lay between the germline ends. The CDR3 loop is CASRGGELSGSQPQHF. The CDR3 DNA sequence: TGTGCCAGCCGAGGAGGAGAACTCTCGGGAAGTCAGCCCCAGCATTTT.

This chain connects TRBV5-1 to TRBJ1-2; D not certain. Germline assignment: CDR1 SGHRS and CDR2 YFSETQ. The CDR3 loop spans 19 amino acids. Trimming took off 3 bases at V and 3 bases at J, with 27 bases between the two ends. The CDR3 DNA follows: TGCGCCAGCAGCTATCCCACCCAAGGCGACAAGCCCTGGGACTATGGCTACACCTTC. Translation: CASSYPTQGDKPWDYGYTF.

This chain connects TRBV13 to TRBJ2-7, with a tentative D call TRBD2 (6 bases). Trimming removed 3 bases from V and 2 bases from J, with 8 bases in between. In germline, CDR1 is PRHDT, CDR2 FYEKMQ (reference sequence). The CDR3 totals 13 residues. CDR3 sequence (DNA): TGTGCCAGCAGCTTGGGACTTGCCTACGAGCAGTACTTC. It specifies CASSLGLAYEQYF.

The chain recombines TRBV27 with TRBJ2-7; possible D gene TRBD1, 6 bases. The CDR3 contains 14 residues. The germline V gene has CDR1 MNHEY and CDR2 SMNVEV (reference sequence). The V and J ends lost 6 bases and 3 bases respectively, with 15 bases between them. This CDR3 reads CASRGYQGNYEQYF. In DNA form, the CDR3 reads TGTGCCAGCAGAGGGTACCAGGGGAACTACGAGCAGTACTTC.

The chain employs TRBV29-1 and TRBJ1-5, with TRBD1 matching over 7 bases. The CDR3 covers 15 residues. CDR1 and CDR2 from the germline V gene are SQVTM and ANQGSEA. V dropped 4 bases and J dropped 4; count of bases not matched to a gene: 10. The CDR3 region is CSVVEEGTENQPQHF. The DNA of the CDR3 is TGCAGCGTTGTTGAAGAGGGGACAGAGAATCAGCCCCAGCATTTT.